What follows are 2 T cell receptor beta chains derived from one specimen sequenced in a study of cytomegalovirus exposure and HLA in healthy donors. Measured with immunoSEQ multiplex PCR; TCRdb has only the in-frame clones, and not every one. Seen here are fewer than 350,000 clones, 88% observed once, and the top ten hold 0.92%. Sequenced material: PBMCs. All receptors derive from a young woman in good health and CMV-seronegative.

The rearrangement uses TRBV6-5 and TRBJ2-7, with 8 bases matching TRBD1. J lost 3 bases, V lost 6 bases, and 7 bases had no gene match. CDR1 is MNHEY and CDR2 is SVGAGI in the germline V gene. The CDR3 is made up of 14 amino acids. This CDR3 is CASRHRTGNYEQYF. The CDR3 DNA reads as TGTGCCAGCAGACACCGGACAGGGAACTACGAGCAGTACTTC.

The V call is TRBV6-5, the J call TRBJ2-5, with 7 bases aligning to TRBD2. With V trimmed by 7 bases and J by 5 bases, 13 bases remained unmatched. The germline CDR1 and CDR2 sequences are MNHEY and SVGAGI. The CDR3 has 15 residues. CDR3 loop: CASTRGKGRGETQYF. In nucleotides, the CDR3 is TGTGCCAGCACGCGGGGGAAAGGACGCGGGGAGACCCAGTACTTC.